The rows below give T cell receptor beta chains drawn from one sample of a study of long-term antiretroviral therapy in people with HIV. Method: immunoSEQ multiplex PCR; TCRdb's copy keeps in-frame clones and lacks some. This sample has 35,000 to 45,000 clones; approximately 86% occur once, and the top ten carry roughly 3.9%. The sequences come from unsorted PBMCs, collected just before starting antiretroviral therapy. The source of these receptors is a woman aged 18-30 years with HIV. CDR3s include the opening cysteine and the closing phenylalanine or tryptophan.

j_gene: TRBJ2-7; v_gene: TRBV6-6; CDR3aa: CASSTGLAVEQYF
j_gene: TRBJ2-3; v_gene: TRBV11-2; CDR3aa: CASTPNGRRFTDTQYF
j_gene: TRBJ2-3; v_gene: TRBV28; CDR3aa: CASSSHTTASTDTQYF
j_gene: TRBJ2-7; v_gene: TRBV4-3; CDR3aa: CASSHLGRFSSEQYF
j_gene: TRBJ1-3; v_gene: TRBV19; CDR3aa: CASRTRGLTGNTIYF
j_gene: TRBJ1-3; v_gene: TRBV5-6; CDR3aa: CASSVGNSGNTIYF
j_gene: TRBJ2-6; v_gene: TRBV7-9; CDR3aa: CASSLTGGANVLTF
j_gene: TRBJ1-1; v_gene: TRBV6-5; CDR3aa: CASSYSHRPNTEAFF
j_gene: TRBJ1-5; v_gene: TRBV27; CDR3aa: CASSQIRFRNQPQHF
j_gene: TRBJ2-7; v_gene: TRBV7-2; CDR3aa: CASSFDRFTHEQYF
j_gene: TRBJ2-7; v_gene: TRBV9; CDR3aa: CASSAWGEGGFYEQYF
j_gene: TRBJ2-1; v_gene: TRBV11-3; CDR3aa: CASSPGLAVNEQFF
j_gene: TRBJ1-5; v_gene: TRBV19; CDR3aa: CASSPPGGQPQHF
j_gene: TRBJ2-7; v_gene: TRBV27; CDR3aa: CASASVLPSYEQYF
j_gene: TRBJ2-7; v_gene: TRBV5-1; CDR3aa: CASSRIQGGPGYEQYF
j_gene: TRBJ1-3; v_gene: TRBV13; CDR3aa: CASSLGLGTFDSGNTIYF
j_gene: TRBJ2-7; v_gene: TRBV19; CDR3aa: CASSQLAGAGEQYF
j_gene: TRBJ2-3; v_gene: TRBV6-6; CDR3aa: CASSSESTDTQYF
j_gene: TRBJ2-1; v_gene: TRBV9; CDR3aa: CASSVDAASYNEQFF
j_gene: TRBJ1-4; v_gene: TRBV11-1; CDR3aa: CASSLLRATNEKLFF
j_gene: TRBJ1-4; v_gene: TRBV18; CDR3aa: CASSPQGTANEKLFF
j_gene: TRBJ2-5; v_gene: TRBV5-4; CDR3aa: CASMLGPLAETQYF
j_gene: TRBJ2-1; v_gene: TRBV7-3; CDR3aa: CASSSGQDNEQFF
j_gene: TRBJ2-3; v_gene: TRBV18; CDR3aa: CASSPGESGSFTDTQYF
j_gene: .; v_gene: TRBV2; CDR3aa: CASSGSTSGSSHEQYF
j_gene: TRBJ1-1; v_gene: TRBV7-2; CDR3aa: CASSTRGLSTEAFF
j_gene: TRBJ1-2; v_gene: TRBV6-1; CDR3aa: CASSVGHTNYGYTF
j_gene: TRBJ2-3; v_gene: TRBV25-1; CDR3aa: CASSKGTRRTDTQYF
j_gene: TRBJ2-2; v_gene: TRBV6-5; CDR3aa: CASSYTGTGELFF
j_gene: TRBJ1-3; v_gene: TRBV6-1; CDR3aa: CASSGPFHQGAGNTIYF
j_gene: TRBJ2-6; v_gene: TRBV7-3; CDR3aa: CASRTWDGPSGANVLTF
j_gene: TRBJ2-7; v_gene: TRBV9; CDR3aa: CASSGRGRDGLYEQYF
j_gene: TRBJ1-4; v_gene: TRBV4-3; CDR3aa: CASSQDNIGGYGEKLFF
j_gene: TRBJ2-6; v_gene: TRBV7-9; CDR3aa: CASSLGGWVSLSGANVLTF
j_gene: TRBJ2-7; v_gene: TRBV18; CDR3aa: CASSPGTGYEQYF
j_gene: TRBJ2-7; v_gene: TRBV7-9; CDR3aa: CASSPLGDGPYEQYF
j_gene: TRBJ1-4; v_gene: TRBV9; CDR3aa: CASSTRTGEGEKLFF
j_gene: TRBJ2-3; v_gene: TRBV10-2; CDR3aa: CATDPDRGDTQYF
j_gene: TRBJ1-5; v_gene: TRBV9; CDR3aa: CASSVDSQPQHF
j_gene: TRBJ2-7; v_gene: TRBV19; CDR3aa: CASRSGYEQYF
j_gene: TRBJ1-5; v_gene: TRBV28; CDR3aa: CASRRRQVNQPQHF